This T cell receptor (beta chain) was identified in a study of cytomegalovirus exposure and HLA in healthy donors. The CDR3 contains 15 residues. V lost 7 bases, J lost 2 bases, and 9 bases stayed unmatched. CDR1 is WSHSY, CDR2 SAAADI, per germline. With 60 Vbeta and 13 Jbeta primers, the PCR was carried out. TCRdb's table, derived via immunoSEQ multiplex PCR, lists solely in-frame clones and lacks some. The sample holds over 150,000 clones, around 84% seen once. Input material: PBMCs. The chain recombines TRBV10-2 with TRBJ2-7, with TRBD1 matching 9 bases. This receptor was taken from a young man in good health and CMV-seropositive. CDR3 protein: CASNRPGTGTYEQYF. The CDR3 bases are TGCGCCAGCAATCGACCCGGGACAGGGACCTACGAGCAGTACTTC.